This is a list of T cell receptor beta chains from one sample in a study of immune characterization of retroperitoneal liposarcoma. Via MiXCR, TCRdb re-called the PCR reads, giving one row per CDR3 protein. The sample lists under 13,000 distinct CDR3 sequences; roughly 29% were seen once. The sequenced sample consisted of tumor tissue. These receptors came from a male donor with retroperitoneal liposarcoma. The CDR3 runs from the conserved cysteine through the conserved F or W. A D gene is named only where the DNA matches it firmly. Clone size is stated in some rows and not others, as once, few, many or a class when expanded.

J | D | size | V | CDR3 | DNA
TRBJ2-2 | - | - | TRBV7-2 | CASSSDRRRNTGELFF | TGCGCCAGCAGCTCCGACAGGCGAAGGAACACCGGGGAGCTGTTTTTT
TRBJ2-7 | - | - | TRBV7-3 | CASSLLPGDEQYF | TGTGCCAGCAGCTTACTTCCCGGGGACGAGCAGTACTTC
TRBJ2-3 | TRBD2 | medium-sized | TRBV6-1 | CASSLSGGASDTQYF | TGTGCCAGCAGTCTTAGCGGGGGGGCATCAGATACGCAGTATTTT
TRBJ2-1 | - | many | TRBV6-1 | CASSPRVGYSYEQFF | TGTGCCAGCAGTCCCCGGGTCGGATACTCCTACGAGCAGTTCTTC
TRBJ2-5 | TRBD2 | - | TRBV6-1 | CASSDSGGRGTQYF | TGTGCCAGCAGTGATAGCGGGGGGCGCGGGACCCAGTACTTC
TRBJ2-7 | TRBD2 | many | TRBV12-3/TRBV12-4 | CASRGSGESYEQYF | TGTGCCAGCAGGGGTAGCGGGGAATCCTACGAGCAGTACTTC
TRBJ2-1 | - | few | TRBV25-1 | CASSEWRVDRPKETQFF | TGTGCCAGCAGTGAATGGCGCGTTGACAGACCAAAAGAGACCCAGTTCTTC
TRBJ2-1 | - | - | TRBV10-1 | CASSQSVGSDEQFF | TGCGCCAGCAGTCAATCGGTTGGTAGTGACGAGCAGTTCTTC
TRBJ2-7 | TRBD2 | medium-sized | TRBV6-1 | CASSERLAGAYEQYF | TGTGCCAGCAGTGAACGACTAGCGGGAGCGTACGAGCAGTACTTC
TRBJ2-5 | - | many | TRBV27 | CASGRDLRTASDDEQYF | TGTGCCAGCGGCAGGGACCTCCGGACCGCCAGTGACGATGAGCAGTACTTC
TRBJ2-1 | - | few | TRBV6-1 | CASSPGSGANEQFF | TGTGCCAGCAGTCCGGGGAGTGGGGCCAATGAGCAGTTCTTC
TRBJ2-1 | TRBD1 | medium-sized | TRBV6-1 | CASSAWTGGAETQFF | TGTGCCAGCAGTGCCTGGACAGGGGGTGCGGAGACCCAGTTCTTC
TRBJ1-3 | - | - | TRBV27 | CASSTGPSGNTIYF | TGTGCCAGCAGTACAGGGCCCTCTGGAAACACCATATATTTT
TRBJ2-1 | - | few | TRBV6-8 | CASSYSRLNEQFF | TGTGCCAGCAGTTACTCGAGACTCAATGAGCAGTTCTTC
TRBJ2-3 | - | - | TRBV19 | CASSISRIRTDTQYF | TGTGCCAGTAGTATCAGTAGAATTCGCACAGATACGCAGTATTTT
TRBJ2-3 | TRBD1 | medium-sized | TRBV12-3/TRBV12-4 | CASSQTGVTDTQYF | TGTGCCAGCAGCCAAACAGGGGTCACAGATACGCAGTATTTT
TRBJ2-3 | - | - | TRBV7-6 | CASSPDSPDTQYF | TGTGCCAGCAGCCCGGACAGTCCAGATACGCAGTATTTT
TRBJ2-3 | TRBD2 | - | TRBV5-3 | CASSFKTSGAADTQYF | TGTGCCAGCAGCTTCAAGACTAGCGGGGCCGCAGATACGCAGTATTTT
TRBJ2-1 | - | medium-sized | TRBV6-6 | CASSYSGAEQFF | TGTGCCAGCAGTTACTCAGGGGCCGAGCAGTTCTTC
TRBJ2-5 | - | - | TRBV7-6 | CASSLALPETQYF | TGTGCCAGCAGCTTAGCCCTTCCTGAGACCCAGTACTTC
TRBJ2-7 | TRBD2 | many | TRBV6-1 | CASSSGTSGSAEQYF | TGTGCCAGCAGTTCCGGGACTAGCGGGAGCGCTGAGCAGTACTTC
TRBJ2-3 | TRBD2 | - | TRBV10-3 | CAISRTSGGRTDTQYF | TGTGCCATCAGCCGGACTAGCGGGGGCCGCACAGATACGCAGTATTTT
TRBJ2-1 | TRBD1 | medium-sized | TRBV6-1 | CASSPWDRVSYEQFF | TGTGCCAGCTCCCCCTGGGACAGGGTGTCCTACGAGCAGTTCTTC
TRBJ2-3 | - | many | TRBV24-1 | CATGRGTDTQYF | TGTGCCACCGGCAGGGGCACAGATACGCAGTATTTT
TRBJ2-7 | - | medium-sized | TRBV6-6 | CASSYSRGNSYEQYF | TGTGCCAGCAGTTACTCTAGGGGCAACTCCTACGAGCAGTACTTC
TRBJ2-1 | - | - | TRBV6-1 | CASSRNEQFF | TGTGCCAGCAGTAGAAATGAGCAGTTCTTC
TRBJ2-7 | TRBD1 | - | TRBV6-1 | CASTTGGTGEQYF | TGTGCCAGCACGACAGGGGGGACGGGGGAGCAGTACTTC
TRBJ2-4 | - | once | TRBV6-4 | CASSDDRDGKEQYF | TGTGCCAGCAGTGACGATAGGGACGGGAAGGAGCAGTACTTC
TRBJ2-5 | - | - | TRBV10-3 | CATSVGASQETQYF | TGTGCCACGTCTGTGGGGGCATCCCAAGAGACCCAGTACTTC
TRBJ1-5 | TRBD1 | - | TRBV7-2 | CASSSGGPEHF | TGTGCCAGCAGCTCAGGGGGCCCGGAGCATTTT
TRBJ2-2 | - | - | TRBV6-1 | CASSSQGGDTGELFF | TGTGCCAGCAGTTCTCAGGGGGGGGACACCGGGGAGCTGTTTTTT
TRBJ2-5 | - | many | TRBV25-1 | CASSEPGAETQYF | TGTGCCAGCAGTGAACCCGGGGCGGAGACCCAGTACTTC
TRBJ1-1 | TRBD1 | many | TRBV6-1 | CASSEGTGTGTEAFF | TGTGCCAGCAGTGAAGGGACAGGGACGGGCACTGAAGCTTTCTTT
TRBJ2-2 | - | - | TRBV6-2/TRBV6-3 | CASSPSDTGELFF | TGTGCCAGCAGTCCCTCTGACACCGGGGAGCTGTTTTTT
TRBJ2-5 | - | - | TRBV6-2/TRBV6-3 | CASKGRQETQYF | TGTGCCAGCAAAGGACGGCAAGAGACCCAGTACTTC
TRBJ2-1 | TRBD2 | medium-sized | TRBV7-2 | CASSLGGSGSQETQFF | TGTGCCAGCAGCTTAGGTGGTAGCGGGTCTCAAGAGACCCAGTTCTTC
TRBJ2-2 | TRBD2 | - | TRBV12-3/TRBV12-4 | CASSFSGLAGVPNTGELFF | TGTGCCAGCAGTTTTTCGGGACTAGCGGGAGTTCCGAACACCGGGGAGCTGTTTTTT
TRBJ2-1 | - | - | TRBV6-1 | CASSYDDGSYEQFF | TGTGCCAGCAGTTACGACGACGGTAGTTACGAGCAGTTCTTC
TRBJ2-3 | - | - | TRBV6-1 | CASSTGTGYEQYF | TGTGCCAGCAGTACCGGAACAGGCTACGAGCAGTATTTT
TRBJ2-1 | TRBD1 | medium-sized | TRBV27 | CASVITGGISYNEQFF | TGTGCCAGCGTAATAACAGGGGGTATCTCCTACAATGAGCAGTTCTTC
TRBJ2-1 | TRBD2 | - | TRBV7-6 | CASSSPRLAGQGTQFF | TGTGCCAGCAGCTCTCCTCGACTAGCGGGGCAGGGGACCCAGTTCTTC
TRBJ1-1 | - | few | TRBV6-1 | CASSTTGNTEAFF | TGTGCCAGCAGTACGACAGGGAACACTGAAGCTTTCTTT
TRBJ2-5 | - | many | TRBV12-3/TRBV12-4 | CASSLKGQETQYF | TGTGCCAGCAGTTTAAAGGGCCAAGAGACCCAGTACTTC
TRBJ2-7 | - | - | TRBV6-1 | CASSPRRNYNEQYF | TGTGCCAGCAGTCCTCGCCGAAACTACAATGAGCAGTACTTC
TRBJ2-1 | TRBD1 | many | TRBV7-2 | CASTKGTVYNEQFF | TGTGCCAGCACAAAAGGGACAGTCTACAATGAGCAGTTCTTC
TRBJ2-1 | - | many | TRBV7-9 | CASNPARTEQFF | TGTGCCAGCAACCCGGCGAGGACTGAGCAGTTCTTC
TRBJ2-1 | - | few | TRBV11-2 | CASSRHTYYEQFF | TGTGCCAGCAGCCGACACACCTACTACGAGCAGTTCTTC
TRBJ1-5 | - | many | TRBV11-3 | CASSLSGGYDQPQHF | TGTGCCAGCAGCTTATCCGGGGGGTATGATCAGCCCCAGCATTTT
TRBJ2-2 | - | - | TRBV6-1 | CASSPGETAGELFF | TGTGCCAGCAGCCCGGGGGAAACGGCCGGGGAGCTGTTTTTT
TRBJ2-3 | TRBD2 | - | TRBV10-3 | CAISEGTSGLTDTQYF | TGTGCCATCAGTGAGGGGACTAGCGGACTCACAGATACGCAGTATTTT
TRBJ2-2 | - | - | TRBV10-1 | CASSTLRGSTGELFF | TGCGCCAGCAGTACTTTGAGGGGAAGCACCGGGGAGCTGTTTTTT
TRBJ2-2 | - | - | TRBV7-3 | CASSYGGPTNTGELFF | TGTGCCAGCAGCTACGGGGGGCCAACGAACACCGGGGAGCTGTTTTTT
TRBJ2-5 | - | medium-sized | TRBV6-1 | CASSGVQETQYF | TGTGCCAGCTCAGGAGTTCAAGAGACCCAGTACTTC
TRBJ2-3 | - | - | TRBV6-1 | CASSEGGNTTYEQYF | TGTGCCAGCAGTGAAGGGGGGAACACCACCTACGAGCAGTATTTT
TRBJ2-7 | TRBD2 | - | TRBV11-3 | CASSPPSGRARNEQYF | TGTGCCAGCAGCCCTCCTAGCGGGAGGGCCAGAAATGAGCAGTACTTC
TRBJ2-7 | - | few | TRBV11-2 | CASSVDRTTSEQYF | TGTGCCAGCAGCGTGGATAGGACTACTTCCGAGCAGTACTTC
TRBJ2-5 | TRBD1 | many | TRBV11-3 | CASSLGPTGGQETQYF | TGTGCCAGCAGCTTAGGGCCGACAGGGGGCCAAGAGACCCAGTACTTC